Described below is a single TCR beta chain sequence and its context. Antigen specificity is unknown. The record originates from a study of cytomegalovirus exposure and HLA in healthy donors. Notes on the study in general: Later genetic work tied a missense DCLRE1C variant to beta-chain V and J trimming. Reportedly, TCR beta sequences accurately predicted HLA-A and HLA-B alleles in most subjects. CMV serostatus was the sole immune exposure data available. Rare sequences made up most TCRs, while some public TCRs were found in many donors.

The V and J ends lost 0 bases and 6 bases, in that order; junction bases with no gene match: 12. The CDR3 spans 17 residues. Germline V gives CDR1 MGHRA, CDR2 YSYEKL. Vbeta (60) and Jbeta (13) primers were used in the PCR. The repertoire was sequenced with immunoSEQ multiplex PCR; TCRdb's copy has only in-frame clones and lacks some. The profile shows about 100,000 clones, around 83% of them singletons. This receptor was identified in a woman aged 18-30 years in good health and CMV-seronegative. The chain combines TRBV4-1 with TRBJ2-3; TRBD2 matches at 7 bases. The sequencing sample was made of PBMCs. CDR3 sequence reads: CASSQDSPGGGVDTQYF. The CDR3 region has the DNA TGCGCCAGCAGCCAAGATAGTCCGGGAGGTGGTGTTGATACGCAGTATTTT.